Listed below are T cell receptor beta chains from one sample, sequenced in a study of CD8+CD57+ T cells in acquired aplastic anemia. TCRdb recomputed calls from the reads with MiXCR, one row per CDR3 protein. The repertoire holds about 220,000 distinct CDR3 sequences, with roughly 35% as singletons. The specimen sequenced was sorted CD4+, CD8+, or CD8+CD57+ T cells (not recorded which) from PBMCs. The receptors come from a human donor in good health, serving as a control. Both conserved end residues are part of each CDR3. D genes are given only for firm matches. Only some rows state a clone size, as once, few, many or a class for expanded clones.

V gene	D gene	clone size	J gene	CDR3 protein	CDR3 DNA
TRBV5-1	TRBD1	NA	TRBJ1-6	CASSWDRGHSPLHF	TGCGCCAGCAGCTGGGACAGGGGACATTCACCCCTCCACTTT
TRBV9	TRBD1	many	TRBJ1-1	CASSAWDRGSTEAFF	TGTGCCAGCAGCGCTTGGGACAGGGGTTCCACTGAAGCTTTCTTT
TRBV10-3	TRBD1	NA	TRBJ1-2	CAISDGQGEGSYGYIF	TGTGCCATCAGCGATGGACAGGGGGAGGGCTCCTATGGCTACATCTTC
TRBV24-1	TRBD1	many	TRBJ1-2	CATSDGGTLRGYTF	TGTGCCACCAGTGATGGAGGGACGCTCAGGGGGTACACCTTC
TRBV20-1	NA	many	TRBJ2-7	CSVLPPTADYEQYF	TGCAGTGTTTTGCCACCGACAGCGGACTACGAGCAGTACTTC
TRBV5-1	NA	many	TRBJ1-2	CASSFATTNYYGYTF	TGCGCCAGCAGCTTTGCCACGACTAATTACTATGGCTACACCTTC
TRBV7-2	NA	many	TRBJ2-1	CASSPRQGSEQFF	TGTGCCAGCTCCCCCAGGCAGGGTAGTGAGCAGTTCTTC
TRBV24-1	NA	many	TRBJ2-1	CATGGRGRDYNEQFF	TGTGCCACCGGAGGACGGGGAAGGGACTACAATGAGCAGTTCTTC
TRBV3-1	NA	few	TRBJ2-7	CASSLSPRPHEQYF	TGTGCCAGCAGCCTAAGTCCCCGCCCCCACGAGCAGTACTTC
TRBV24-1	NA	many	TRBJ2-7	CATCVWCTYEQYF	TGTGCCACCTGTGTATGGTGCACCTACGAGCAGTACTTC
TRBV29-1	TRBD1	NA	TRBJ1-2	CSVGQGDGYGYTF	TGCAGCGTGGGACAGGGGGACGGCTATGGCTACACCTTC
TRBV9	NA	many	TRBJ2-3	CASSVGLTSSTDTQYF	TGTGCCAGCAGCGTAGGACTGACTTCAAGCACAGATACGCAGTATTTT
TRBV7-6	NA	many	TRBJ2-5	CASSRWSEETQYF	TGTGCCAGCAGCCGATGGTCAGAAGAGACCCAGTACTTC
TRBV7-9	NA	NA	TRBJ1-1	CASSSRGVEAFF	TGTGCCAGCAGCTCGAGGGGAGTTGAAGCTTTCTTT
TRBV24-1	NA	NA	TRBJ2-1	CATSDPQRQGMLFF	TGTGCCACCAGTGATCCCCAAAGGCAGGGGATGCTGTTCTTC
TRBV2	NA	many	TRBJ2-7	CASRVALSSYEQYF	TGTGCCAGCAGGGTTGCGCTCAGCTCCTACGAGCAGTACTTC
TRBV7-2	NA	NA	TRBJ1-4	CASSFEGEANEKLFF	TGTGCCAGCAGCTTCGAGGGGGAGGCTAATGAAAAACTGTTTTTT
TRBV15	TRBD1	few	TRBJ1-1	CATSRRKTGETEAFF	TGTGCCACCAGCAGAAGGAAGACAGGGGAGACTGAAGCTTTCTTT
TRBV10-1	TRBD1	NA	TRBJ1-1	CASQRQGLGAFF	TGCGCCAGCCAAAGACAGGGGCTAGGAGCTTTCTTT
TRBV14	NA	NA	TRBJ2-1	CASGQVYGAPQFF	TGTGCCAGCGGCCAAGTGTATGGGGCCCCGCAGTTCTTC
TRBV10-3	NA	many	TRBJ2-1	CAISVTDNEQFF	TGTGCCATCAGTGTGACGGACAATGAGCAGTTCTTC
TRBV15	NA	medium-sized	TRBJ2-5	CATSRDRLGTQYF	TGTGCCACCAGCAGAGACCGCTTGGGGACCCAGTACTTC
TRBV6-1	TRBD2	many	TRBJ2-7	CASTRLAGGHIQEQYF	TGTGCCAGCACTAGACTAGCGGGGGGCCACATTCAGGAGCAGTACTTC